The clone carrying this T cell receptor beta chain has a handful of counts. Its antigen is unidentified. This sample is part of a study of beta chain features in type 1 diabetes. Study in general: Investigators examined approximately 100,000,000 sorted cells across all samples. General study findings and limits: Patients with type 1 diabetes showed fewer VDJ junction insertions and more deletions. Shorter TCRB CDR3s, moderately but significantly so, were found in Type 1 diabetes patients in all four CD4+ subsets.

The study reverse transcribed the entire isolated RNA, so it sequenced expressed TCRB transcripts. The repertoire was sequenced with immunoSEQ multiplex PCR; TCRdb's copy has only in-frame clones and lacks some. The repertoire holds 95,000 to 110,000 clones, with approximately 30% as singletons. Trimming stripped 4 bases from V and 6 bases from J, with 17 bases between. This CDR3 region has 15 residues. Germline loops: CDR1 SGHRS, CDR2 YFSETQ. The source is a young woman with type 1 diabetes. V and J are TRBV5-1 and TRBJ2-1; a weak D match, TRBD2 (5 bases). Sequencing was carried out using central memory CD4+ T cells from blood. The CDR3 region has the DNA TGCGCCAGCAGCGAACAACTAGTGATGGGCAATGAGCAGTTCTTC. It encodes CASSEQLVMGNEQFF. The whole variable domain, remainder taken from reference TRBV5-1 and TRBJ2-1, is KAGVTQTPRYLIKTRGQQVTLSCSPISGHRSVSWYQQTPGQGLQFLFEYFSETQRNKGNFPGRFSGRQFSNSRSEMNVSTLELGDSALYLCASSEQLVMGNEQFFGPGTRLTVL.